These T cell receptor beta chains were read from a single sample in a study of blood T cells in healthy people across ages. Each CDR3 protein is one row after TCRdb ran MiXCR on the 5' RACE reads. The table records 380,000 or so distinct CDR3 sequences, about 55% of them present only once. Sequencing was performed on blood. The receptors shown here come from a man aged 55 to 69 in good health. CDR3s include the opening cysteine and the closing phenylalanine or tryptophan. D genes are given only for firm matches. Some rows mark clone size as missing; the rest say once, few, many or name a class of expanded clone.

j_call v_call d_call clone_size cdr3_nt cdr3_aa
TRBJ2-1 TRBV6-2/TRBV6-3 . . TGTGCCAGCCTCCGGGCCGCAACTTTGGATGAGCAGTTCTTC CASLRAATLDEQFF
TRBJ2-7 TRBV12-3/TRBV12-4 TRBD2 few TGTGCCAGCAGCCCTTATAGCGGGGTCAGCTCCTACGAGCAGTACTTC CASSPYSGVSSYEQYF
TRBJ2-5 TRBV6-1 TRBD1 . TGTGCCAGCAGTCCCCGGACAGGGACTGGGACGGGTGGAGAGACCCAGTACTTC CASSPRTGTGTGGETQYF
TRBJ2-7 TRBV21-1 . . TGTGCCAGCAGCAAAAGGTCCGAGGGGCTGACCTACGAGCAGTACTTC CASSKRSEGLTYEQYF
TRBJ1-6 TRBV6-5 . once TGTGCCAGCAGTTCCCGGACCGTCTCACCCCTCCACTTT CASSSRTVSPLHF
TRBJ2-5 TRBV12-3/TRBV12-4 . . TGTGCCAGCAGTTATGGGATGCTAGGGGAGACCCAGTACTTC CASSYGMLGETQYF
TRBJ2-5 TRBV6-1 TRBD1 few TGTGCCAGTAAACAGGGGGCGAGAGAGACCCAGTACTTC CASKQGARETQYF
TRBJ2-3 TRBV12-3/TRBV12-4 TRBD2 . TGTGCCAGCAGTTCCGGGACTAGAGGATCCACAGATACGCAGTATTTT CASSSGTRGSTDTQYF
TRBJ2-3 TRBV9 TRBD2 . TGTGCCAGCAGCGTAGGAACTAGCGGGAGCGCAGATACGCAGTATTTT CASSVGTSGSADTQYF
TRBJ2-7 TRBV2 TRBD2 many TGTGCCAGCGGGCCGGGAGGGCCCTACGAGCAGTACTTC CASGPGGPYEQYF
TRBJ2-7 TRBV5-1 TRBD2 . TGCGCCAGCAGCCGGGAGGAGGGCGAGCAGTACTTC CASSREEGEQYF
TRBJ2-1 TRBV5-1 TRBD2 . TGCGCCAGCAACGGACTAGTTGACAATGAGCAGTTCTTC CASNGLVDNEQFF
TRBJ2-7 TRBV7-2 TRBD1 few TGTGCCAGCAGCCAGGGGGCGGGACCTTCCTACGAGCAGTACTTC CASSQGAGPSYEQYF
TRBJ2-7 TRBV7-2 TRBD2 few TGTGCCAGCAGCTTAAGGCTAGCGGGAGGTGGGTACGAGCAGTACTTC CASSLRLAGGGYEQYF
TRBJ2-7 TRBV27 TRBD1 . TGTGCCAGCAGTTTAACTCGGAGAAGGACAGGGGGCCACGAGCAGTACTTC CASSLTRRRTGGHEQYF
TRBJ1-1 TRBV29-1 . . TGCAGCGTTGTCGGGAACACTGAAGCTTTCTTT CSVVGNTEAFF
TRBJ1-2 TRBV18 . few TGTGCCAGCTCACCAGGGGCGCGCTATGGCTACACCTTC CASSPGARYGYTF
TRBJ2-2 TRBV6-2/TRBV6-3 . once TGTGCCAGCAATCGGGCGAACACCGGGGAGCTGTTTTTT CASNRANTGELFF
TRBJ2-7 TRBV4-2 . few TGTGCCAGCAGCCAAGAGACCCTAATACGTGAGCAGTACTTC CASSQETLIREQYF
TRBJ2-5 TRBV7-8 TRBD1 . TGTGCCAGCAGCCCGGGACAGTCCTCCAGAGAGACCCAGTACTTC CASSPGQSSRETQYF
TRBJ1-4 TRBV20-1 TRBD1 few TGCAGTGCTGTCTGGGACAGGCCTAATGAAAAACTGTTTTTT CSAVWDRPNEKLFF
TRBJ2-1 TRBV9 TRBD2 . TGTGCCAGCAGCGTAGAAAGAGCGGGGGTATACAATGAGCAGTTCTTC CASSVERAGVYNEQFF
TRBJ2-1 TRBV29-1 . . TGCAGCGCAGAGTCGGGGCAGAGCTCCTACAATGAGCAGTTCTTC CSAESGQSSYNEQFF
TRBJ2-5 TRBV20-1 TRBD2 . TGCAGTGCACCCGCTAGCGGGAGGGGAGAGACCCAGTACTTC CSAPASGRGETQYF
TRBJ2-7 TRBV7-9 . . TGTGCCAGCAGCGGCGACAGCGCTTCCTACGAGCAGTACTTC CASSGDSASYEQYF
TRBJ2-3 TRBV7-8 . few TGTGCCAGCAGCTTTGGGCGGGCCCGCACAGATACGCAGTATTTT CASSFGRARTDTQYF
TRBJ2-1 TRBV5-6 TRBD2 many TGTGCCAGCAGCTTCCTAGCGGGGAGCTCCTACAATGAGCAGTTCTTC CASSFLAGSSYNEQFF
TRBJ2-7 TRBV5-1 . . TGCGCCAGCAGCTCCAGGGGTGGGTACGAGCAGTACTTC CASSSRGGYEQYF
TRBJ2-1 TRBV20-1 . . TGCAGTGCTAGAGATCCGGACCGGGGTGATGAGCAGTTCTTC CSARDPDRGDEQFF
TRBJ2-3 TRBV7-9 TRBD2 . TGTGCCAGCAGCTTAACTAGCGGGATGACAGATACGCAGTATTTT CASSLTSGMTDTQYF
TRBJ2-1 TRBV20-1 . few TGCAGTGCTAGTGCCCGCCAGGGGGGGGGTGAGCAGTTCTTC CSASARQGGGEQFF